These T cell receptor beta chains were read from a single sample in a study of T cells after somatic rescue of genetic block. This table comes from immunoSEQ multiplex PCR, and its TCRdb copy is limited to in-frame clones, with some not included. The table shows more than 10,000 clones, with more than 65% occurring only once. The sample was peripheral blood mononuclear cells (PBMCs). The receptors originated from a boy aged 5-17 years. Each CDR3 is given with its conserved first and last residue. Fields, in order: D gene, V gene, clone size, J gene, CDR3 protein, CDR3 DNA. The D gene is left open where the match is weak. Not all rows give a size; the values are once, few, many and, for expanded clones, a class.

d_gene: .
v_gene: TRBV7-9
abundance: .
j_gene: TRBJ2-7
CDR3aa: CASSLGGGGYEQYF
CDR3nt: TGTGCCAGCAGCTTAGGGGGAGGGGGGTACGAGCAGTACTTC

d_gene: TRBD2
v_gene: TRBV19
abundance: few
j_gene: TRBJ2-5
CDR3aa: CASRTSGGQETQYF
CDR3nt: TGTGCCAGTAGGACTAGCGGGGGGCAAGAGACCCAGTACTTC

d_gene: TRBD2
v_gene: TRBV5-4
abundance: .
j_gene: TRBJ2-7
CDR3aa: CASSPGPASGLAGMLEQYF
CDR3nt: TGTGCCAGCAGCCCAGGTCCAGCCTCGGGACTAGCGGGAATGCTCGAGCAGTACTTC

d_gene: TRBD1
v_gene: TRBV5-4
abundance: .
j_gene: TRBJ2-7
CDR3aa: CASGTGPYEQYF
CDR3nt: TGTGCTTCCGGGACAGGTCCCTACGAGCAGTACTTC

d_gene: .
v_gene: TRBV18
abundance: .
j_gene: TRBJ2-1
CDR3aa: CASSPPIPSGQFF
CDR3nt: TGTGCCAGCTCACCACCGATACCCAGTGGGCAGTTCTTC

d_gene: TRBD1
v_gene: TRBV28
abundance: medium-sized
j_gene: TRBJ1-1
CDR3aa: CASSLWGQDNTEAFF
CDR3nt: TGTGCCAGCAGTTTGTGGGGACAGGACAACACTGAAGCTTTCTTT

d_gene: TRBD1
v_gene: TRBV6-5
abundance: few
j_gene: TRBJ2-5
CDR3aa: CASSPRQGTETQYF
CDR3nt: TGTGCCAGCAGTCCCCGACAGGGGACGGAGACCCAGTACTTC

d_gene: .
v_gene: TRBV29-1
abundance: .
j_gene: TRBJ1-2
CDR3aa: CSIGTNYGYTF
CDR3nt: TGCAGCATAGGGACTAACTATGGCTACACCTTC

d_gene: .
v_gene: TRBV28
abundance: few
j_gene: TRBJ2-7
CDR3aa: CASSFWGRMDEQYF
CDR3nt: TGTGCCAGCAGTTTCTGGGGGCGAATGGACGAGCAGTACTTC

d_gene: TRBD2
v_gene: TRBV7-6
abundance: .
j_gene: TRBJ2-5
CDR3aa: CASSLVAGGQETQYF
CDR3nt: TGTGCCAGCAGCTTAGTAGCGGGAGGTCAGGAGACCCAGTACTTC

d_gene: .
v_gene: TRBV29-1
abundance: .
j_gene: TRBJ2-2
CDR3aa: CSYRGSRWVGELFF
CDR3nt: TGCAGCTATAGGGGCAGTCGGTGGGTAGGGGAGCTGTTTTTT

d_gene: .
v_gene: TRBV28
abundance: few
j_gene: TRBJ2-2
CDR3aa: CASSLTGGELFF
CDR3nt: TGTGCCAGCAGCTTGACAGGCGGGGAGCTGTTTTTT

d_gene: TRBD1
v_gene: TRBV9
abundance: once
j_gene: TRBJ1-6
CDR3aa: CASSVDRGHGSPLHF
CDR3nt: TGTGCCAGCAGCGTTGACAGGGGGCATGGTTCACCCCTCCACTTT

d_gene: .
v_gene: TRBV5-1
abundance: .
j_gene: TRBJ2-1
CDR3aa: CASSLGGYNEQFF
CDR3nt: TGCGCCAGCAGCTTGGGGGGATACAATGAGCAGTTCTTC

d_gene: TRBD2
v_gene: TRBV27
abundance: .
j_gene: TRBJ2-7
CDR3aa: CASLGPRASGSFTYEQYF
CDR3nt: TGTGCCAGCCTCGGACCGAGGGCTAGCGGGAGCTTCACGTACGAGCAGTACTTC

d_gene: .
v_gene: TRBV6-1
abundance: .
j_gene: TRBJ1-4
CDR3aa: CASTLNRERDEKLFF
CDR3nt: TGTGCCAGCACTTTAAACAGGGAGAGGGATGAAAAACTGTTTTTT

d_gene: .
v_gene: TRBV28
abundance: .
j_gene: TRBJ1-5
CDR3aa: CASTRTPYSNQPQHF
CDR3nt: TGTGCCAGCACCCGGACACCGTATAGCAATCAGCCCCAGCATTTT

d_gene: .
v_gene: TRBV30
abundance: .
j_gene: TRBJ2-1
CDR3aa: CAWRWDYNEQFF
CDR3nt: TGTGCCTGGAGGTGGGACTACAATGAGCAGTTCTTC

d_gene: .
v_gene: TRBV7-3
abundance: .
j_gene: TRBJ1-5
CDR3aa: CASSRRVKGRYSNQPQHF
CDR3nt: TGTGCCAGCAGCCGAAGGGTGAAGGGCAGATATAGCAATCAGCCCCAGCATTTT

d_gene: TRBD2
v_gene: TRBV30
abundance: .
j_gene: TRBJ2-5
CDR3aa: CAWSIGLAGETQYF
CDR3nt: TGTGCCTGGAGTATTGGACTAGCGGGTGAGACCCAGTACTTC

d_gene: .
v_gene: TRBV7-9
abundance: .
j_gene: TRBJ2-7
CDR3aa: CASSLGAAVTYEQYF
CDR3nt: TGTGCCAGCAGCTTAGGGGCAGCAGTTACCTACGAGCAGTACTTC

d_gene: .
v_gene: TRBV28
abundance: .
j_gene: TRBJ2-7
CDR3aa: CASSLGFYEQYF
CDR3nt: TGTGCCAGCAGTTTGGGATTCTACGAGCAGTACTTC

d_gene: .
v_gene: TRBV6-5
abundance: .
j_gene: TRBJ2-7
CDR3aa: CASSYAGHSSYEQYF
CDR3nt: TGTGCCAGCAGTTATGCGGGACATAGCTCCTACGAGCAGTACTTC

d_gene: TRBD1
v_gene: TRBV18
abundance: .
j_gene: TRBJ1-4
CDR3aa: CASSPQGGSEKLFF
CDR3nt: TGTGCCAGCTCACCCCAGGGGGGGAGTGAAAAACTGTTTTTT

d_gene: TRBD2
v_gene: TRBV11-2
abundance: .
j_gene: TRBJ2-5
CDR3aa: CASSLGVAGRTEETQYF
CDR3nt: TGTGCCAGCAGCTTAGGCGTAGCGGGGAGGACTGAAGAGACCCAGTACTTC

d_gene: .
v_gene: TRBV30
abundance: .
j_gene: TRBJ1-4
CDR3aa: CAWSAEKRNEKLFF
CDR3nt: TGTGCCTGGAGCGCCGAGAAGCGTAATGAAAAACTGTTTTTT

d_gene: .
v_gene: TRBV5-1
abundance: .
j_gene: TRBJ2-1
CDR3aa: CASSLVGEVYNEQFF
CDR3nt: TGCGCCAGCAGCTTGGTAGGAGAGGTATACAATGAGCAGTTCTTC

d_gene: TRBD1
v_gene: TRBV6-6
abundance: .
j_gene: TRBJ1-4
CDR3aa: CASSRNRGGNEKLFF
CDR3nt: TGTGCCAGCAGTCGCAACAGGGGGGGAAATGAAAAACTGTTTTTT

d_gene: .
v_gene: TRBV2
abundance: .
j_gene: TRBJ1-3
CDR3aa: CASGYVGPGNTIYF
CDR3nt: TGTGCCAGCGGTTATGTGGGCCCTGGAAACACCATATATTTT

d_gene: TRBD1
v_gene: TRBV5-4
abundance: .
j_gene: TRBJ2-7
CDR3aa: CASSRNGQGGPYEQYF
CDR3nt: TGTGCCAGCAGCCGTAACGGACAGGGCGGACCCTACGAGCAGTACTTC

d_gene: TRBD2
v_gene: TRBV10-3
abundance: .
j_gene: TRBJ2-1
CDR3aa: CAITFRLAAPYNEQFF
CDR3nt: TGTGCCATCACCTTCCGACTAGCGGCTCCCTACAATGAGCAGTTCTTC

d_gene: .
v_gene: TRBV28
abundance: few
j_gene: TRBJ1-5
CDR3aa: CASSWTASLYQPQHF
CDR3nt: TGTGCCAGCAGTTGGACAGCAAGCCTTTATCAGCCCCAGCATTTT

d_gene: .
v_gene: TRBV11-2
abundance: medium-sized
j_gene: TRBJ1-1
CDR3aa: CASSLDISGQGEAFF
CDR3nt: TGTGCCAGCAGCTTAGATATAAGCGGGCAGGGTGAAGCTTTCTTT

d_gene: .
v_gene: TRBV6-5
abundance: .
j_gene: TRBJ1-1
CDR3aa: CASSTRVMGTEAFF
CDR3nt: TGTGCCAGCAGTACCAGGGTAATGGGGACTGAAGCTTTCTTT

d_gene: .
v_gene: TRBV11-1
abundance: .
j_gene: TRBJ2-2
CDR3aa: CASSFLLAITGELFF
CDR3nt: TGTGCCAGCAGCTTTTTATTAGCAATCACCGGGGAGCTGTTTTTT

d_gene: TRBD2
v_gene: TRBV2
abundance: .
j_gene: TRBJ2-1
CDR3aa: CASSERWGLNNEQFF
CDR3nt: TGTGCCAGCAGTGAGAGGTGGGGACTAAACAATGAGCAGTTCTTC

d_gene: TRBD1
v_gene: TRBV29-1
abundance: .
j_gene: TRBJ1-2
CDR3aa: CSTRQGAKGYTF
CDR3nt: TGCAGTACACGACAGGGGGCGAAAGGCTACACCTTC

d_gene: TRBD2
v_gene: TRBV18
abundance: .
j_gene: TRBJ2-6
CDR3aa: CASSPRTSGTPPANVLTF
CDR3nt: TGTGCCAGCTCACCACGAACTAGCGGGACCCCGCCGGCCAACGTCCTGACTTTC

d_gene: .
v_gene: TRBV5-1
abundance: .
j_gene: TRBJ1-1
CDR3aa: CASSLGRTEAFF
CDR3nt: TGCGCCAGCAGCTTAGGAAGGACTGAAGCTTTCTTT

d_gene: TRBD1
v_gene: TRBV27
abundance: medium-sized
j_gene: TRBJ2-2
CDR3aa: CASSLTGQGVGTGELFF
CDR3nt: TGTGCCAGCAGTTTGACCGGACAGGGGGTAGGGACCGGGGAGCTGTTTTTT

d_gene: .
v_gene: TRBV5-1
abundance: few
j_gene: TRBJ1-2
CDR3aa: CASSLAQLNYGYTF
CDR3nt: TGCGCCAGCAGCTTGGCTCAGCTTAACTATGGCTACACCTTC

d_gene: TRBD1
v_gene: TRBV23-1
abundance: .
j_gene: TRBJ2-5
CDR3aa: CASSQYRQGPQETQYF
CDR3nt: TGCGCCAGCAGTCAATACAGACAGGGACCCCAAGAGACCCAGTACTTC

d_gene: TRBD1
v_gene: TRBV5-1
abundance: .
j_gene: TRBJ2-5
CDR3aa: CASSSRGFNQETQYF
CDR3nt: TGCGCCAGCAGCTCCAGGGGGTTTAACCAAGAGACCCAGTACTTC

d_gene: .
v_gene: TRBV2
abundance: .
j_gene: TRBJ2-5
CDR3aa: CASRAELETQYF
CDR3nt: TGTGCCAGCAGGGCGGAACTCGAGACCCAGTACTTC

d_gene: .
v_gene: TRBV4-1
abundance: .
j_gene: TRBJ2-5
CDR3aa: CASSPIEGEETQYF
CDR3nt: TGCGCCAGCAGCCCGATCGAGGGGGAAGAGACCCAGTACTTC

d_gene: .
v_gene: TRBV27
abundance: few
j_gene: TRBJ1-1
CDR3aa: CASSLRGGMNTEAFF
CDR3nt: TGTGCCAGCAGTTTACGGGGCGGGATGAACACTGAAGCTTTCTTT

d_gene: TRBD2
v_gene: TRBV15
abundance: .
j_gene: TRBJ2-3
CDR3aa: CATSTWTSGGLLDTQYF
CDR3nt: TGTGCCACCAGCACCTGGACTAGCGGGGGACTGTTGGATACGCAGTATTTT

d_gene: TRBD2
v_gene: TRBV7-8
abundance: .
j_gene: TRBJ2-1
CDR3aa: CASSLRLARGNEQFF
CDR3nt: TGTGCCAGCAGCTTAAGACTAGCGAGAGGCAATGAGCAGTTCTTC